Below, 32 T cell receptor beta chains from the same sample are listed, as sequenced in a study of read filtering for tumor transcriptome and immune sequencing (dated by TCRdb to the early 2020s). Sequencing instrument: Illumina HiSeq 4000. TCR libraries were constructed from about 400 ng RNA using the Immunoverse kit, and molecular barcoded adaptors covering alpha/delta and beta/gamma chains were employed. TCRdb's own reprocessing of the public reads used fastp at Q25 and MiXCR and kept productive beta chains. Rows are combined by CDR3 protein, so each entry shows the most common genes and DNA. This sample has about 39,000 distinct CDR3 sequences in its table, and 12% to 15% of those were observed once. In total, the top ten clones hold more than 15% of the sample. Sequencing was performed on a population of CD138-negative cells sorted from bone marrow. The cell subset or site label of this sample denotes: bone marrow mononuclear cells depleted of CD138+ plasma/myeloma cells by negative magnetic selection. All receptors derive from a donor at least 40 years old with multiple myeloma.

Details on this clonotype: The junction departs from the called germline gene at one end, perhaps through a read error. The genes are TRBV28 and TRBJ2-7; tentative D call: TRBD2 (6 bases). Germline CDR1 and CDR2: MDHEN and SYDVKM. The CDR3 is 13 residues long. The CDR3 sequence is CASTPVGGYERYF. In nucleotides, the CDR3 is TGTGCCAGCACCCCAGTGGGAGGCTACGAGCGGTACTTT. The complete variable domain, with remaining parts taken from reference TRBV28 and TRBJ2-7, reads DVKVTQSSRYLVKRTGEKVFLECVQDMDHENMFWYRQDPGLGLRLIYFSYDVKMKEKGDIPEGYSVSREKKERFSLILESASTNQTSMYLCASTPVGGYERYFGPGTRLTVT.

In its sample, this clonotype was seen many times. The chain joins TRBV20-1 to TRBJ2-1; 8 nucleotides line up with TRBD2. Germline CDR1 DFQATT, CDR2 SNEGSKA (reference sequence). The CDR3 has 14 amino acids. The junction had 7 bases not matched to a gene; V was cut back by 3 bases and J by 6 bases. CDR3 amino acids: CSARPGGPRNEQFF. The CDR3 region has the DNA TGCAGTGCTAGGCCGGGGGGGCCCCGCAATGAGCAGTTCTTC.

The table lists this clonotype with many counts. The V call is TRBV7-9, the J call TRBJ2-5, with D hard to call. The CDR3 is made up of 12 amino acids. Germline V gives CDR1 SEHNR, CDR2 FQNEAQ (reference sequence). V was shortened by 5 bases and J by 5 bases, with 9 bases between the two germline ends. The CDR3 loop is CASSPLLETQYF. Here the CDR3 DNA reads TGTGCCAGCAGCCCCCTCCTGGAGACCCAGTACTTC.

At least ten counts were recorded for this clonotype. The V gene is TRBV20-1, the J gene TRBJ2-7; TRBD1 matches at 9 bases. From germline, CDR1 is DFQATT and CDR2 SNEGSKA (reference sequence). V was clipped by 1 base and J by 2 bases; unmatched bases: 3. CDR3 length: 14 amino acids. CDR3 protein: CSARGWDRAYEQYF. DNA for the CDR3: TGCAGTGCTAGAGGTTGGGACAGGGCCTACGAGCAGTACTTC.

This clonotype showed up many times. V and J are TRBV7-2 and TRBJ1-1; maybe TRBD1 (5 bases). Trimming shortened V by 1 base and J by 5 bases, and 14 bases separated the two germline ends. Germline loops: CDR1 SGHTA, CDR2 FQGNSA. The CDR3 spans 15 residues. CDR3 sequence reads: CASSLGGRRGTEAFF. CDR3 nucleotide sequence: TGTGCCAGCAGCTTAGGGGGTCGGAGGGGAACTGAAGCTTTCTTT.

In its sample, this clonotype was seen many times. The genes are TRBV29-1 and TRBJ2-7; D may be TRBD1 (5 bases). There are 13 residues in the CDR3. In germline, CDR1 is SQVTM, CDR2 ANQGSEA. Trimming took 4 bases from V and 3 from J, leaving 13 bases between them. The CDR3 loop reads CSVALTEDYEQYF. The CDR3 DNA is TGCAGCGTTGCCCTGACAGAAGACTACGAGCAGTACTTC.

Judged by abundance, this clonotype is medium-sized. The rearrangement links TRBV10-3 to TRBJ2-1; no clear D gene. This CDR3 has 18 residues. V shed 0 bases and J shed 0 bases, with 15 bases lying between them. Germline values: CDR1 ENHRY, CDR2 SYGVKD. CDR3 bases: TGTGCCATCAGTGAGTCGTATCCGCTCCTGAGCTCCTACAATGAGCAGTTCTTC. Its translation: CAISESYPLLSSYNEQFF.

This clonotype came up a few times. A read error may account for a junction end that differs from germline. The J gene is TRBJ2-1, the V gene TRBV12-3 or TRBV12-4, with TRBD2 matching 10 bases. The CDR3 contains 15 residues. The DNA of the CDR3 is TGTGCCACCAGCCCCCCAGCGGGGGGGCCCAGTGAGAAGTTCTTC. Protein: CATSPPAGGPSEKFF.

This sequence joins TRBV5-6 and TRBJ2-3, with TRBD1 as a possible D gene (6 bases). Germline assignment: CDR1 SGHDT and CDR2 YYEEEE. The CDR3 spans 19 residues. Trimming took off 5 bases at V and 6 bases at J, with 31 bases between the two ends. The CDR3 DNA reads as TGTGCCAGCAGTCGGCGGCTGACTGGCAGGGGAATATCCGTGGATACGCAGTATTTT. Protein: CASSRRLTGRGISVDTQYF.

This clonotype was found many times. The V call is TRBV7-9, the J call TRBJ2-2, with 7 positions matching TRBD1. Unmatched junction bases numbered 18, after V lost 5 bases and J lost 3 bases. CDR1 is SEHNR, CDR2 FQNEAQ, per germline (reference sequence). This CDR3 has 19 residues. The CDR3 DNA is TGTGCCAGCAGCCCTAAGGAAGGATATCGGGACAGAGACACCGGGGAGCTGTTTTTT. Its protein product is CASSPKEGYRDRDTGELFF.

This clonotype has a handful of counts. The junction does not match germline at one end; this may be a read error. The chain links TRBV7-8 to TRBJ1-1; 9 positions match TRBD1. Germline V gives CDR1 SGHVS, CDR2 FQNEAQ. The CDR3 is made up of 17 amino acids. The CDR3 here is CACSGRQGVSMNTEAFF. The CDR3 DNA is TGTGCCTGCAGCGGACGACAGGGGGTTTCGATGAACACTGAAGCTTTTTTT.

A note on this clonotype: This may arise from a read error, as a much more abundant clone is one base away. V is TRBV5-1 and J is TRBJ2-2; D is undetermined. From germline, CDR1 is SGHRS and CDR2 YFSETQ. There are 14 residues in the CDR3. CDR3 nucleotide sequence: TGCGCCAGCGGCTTATTTACTACGCCCGGGGAGCTGTTTTTT. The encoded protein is CASGLFTTPGELFF.

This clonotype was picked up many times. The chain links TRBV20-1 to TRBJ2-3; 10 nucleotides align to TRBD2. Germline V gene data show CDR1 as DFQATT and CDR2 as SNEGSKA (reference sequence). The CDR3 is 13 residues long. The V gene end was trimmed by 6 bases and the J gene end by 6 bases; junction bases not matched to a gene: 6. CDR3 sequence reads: CSAPGTSADTQYF. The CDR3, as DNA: TGCAGTGCGCCCGGGACTAGCGCTGATACGCAGTATTTT.

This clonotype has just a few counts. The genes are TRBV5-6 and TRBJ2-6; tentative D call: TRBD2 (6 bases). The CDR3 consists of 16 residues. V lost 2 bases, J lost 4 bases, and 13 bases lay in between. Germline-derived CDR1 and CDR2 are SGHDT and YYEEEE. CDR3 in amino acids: CASSFFGGTGANVLTF. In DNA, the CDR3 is TGTGCCAGCAGCTTTTTCGGAGGGACCGGGGCCAACGTCCTGACTTTC.

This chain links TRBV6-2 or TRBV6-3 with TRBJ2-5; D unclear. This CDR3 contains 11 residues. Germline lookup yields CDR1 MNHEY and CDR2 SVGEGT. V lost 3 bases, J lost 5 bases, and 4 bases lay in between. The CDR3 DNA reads TGTGCCAGCAGTTATGGTGAGACCCAGTACTTC. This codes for CASSYGETQYF.

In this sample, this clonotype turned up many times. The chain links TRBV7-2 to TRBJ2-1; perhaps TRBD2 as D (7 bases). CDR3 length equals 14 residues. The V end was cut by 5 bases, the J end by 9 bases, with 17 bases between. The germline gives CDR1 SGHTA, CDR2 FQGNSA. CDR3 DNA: TGTGCCAGCAGCGATAGGGGGGGGCCCGCTGAGCAGTTCTTC. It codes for CASSDRGGPAEQFF.

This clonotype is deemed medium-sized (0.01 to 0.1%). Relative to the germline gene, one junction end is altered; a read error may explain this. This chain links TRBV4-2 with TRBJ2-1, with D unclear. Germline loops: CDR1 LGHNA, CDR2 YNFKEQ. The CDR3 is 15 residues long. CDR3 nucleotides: TGCGCCAGCAGCTCATCTACGGGCTACAGTGATGAGCAGTTCTTC. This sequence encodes CASSSSTGYSDEQFF.

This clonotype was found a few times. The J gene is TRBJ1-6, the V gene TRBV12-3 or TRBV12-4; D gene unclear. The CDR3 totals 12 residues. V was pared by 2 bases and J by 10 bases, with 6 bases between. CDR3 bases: TGTGCCAGCAGTTTACCACGGTCACCCCTCCACTTT. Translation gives CASSLPRSPLHF.

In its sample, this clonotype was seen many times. The DNA for the CDR3 is TGTGCCAGCAGCTCTCAGGACAGGGAGAATCAGCCCCAGCATTTT. Translating gives CASSSQDRENQPQHF. The genes are TRBV7-3 and TRBJ1-5; 8 bases line up with TRBD1. From germline, CDR1 is SGHTA and CDR2 FQGTGA. Germline trimming cut 4 bases from V and 4 bases from J; bases unmatched to any gene: 6. The CDR3 runs to 15 residues.

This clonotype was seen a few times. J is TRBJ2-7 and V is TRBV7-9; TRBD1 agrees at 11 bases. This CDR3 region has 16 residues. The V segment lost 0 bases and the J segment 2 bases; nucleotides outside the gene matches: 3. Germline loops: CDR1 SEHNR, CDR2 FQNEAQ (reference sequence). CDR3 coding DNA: TGTGCCAGCAGCTTAGCGCCGGGACAGGGGGCCTACGAGCAGTACTTC. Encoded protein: CASSLAPGQGAYEQYF.

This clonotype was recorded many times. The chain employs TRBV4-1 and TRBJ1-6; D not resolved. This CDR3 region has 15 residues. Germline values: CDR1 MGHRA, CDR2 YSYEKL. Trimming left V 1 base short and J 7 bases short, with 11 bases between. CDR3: CASSQAQDSNSPLHF. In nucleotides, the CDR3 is TGCGCCAGCAGCCAAGCCCAGGACTCGAATTCACCCCTCCACTTT.

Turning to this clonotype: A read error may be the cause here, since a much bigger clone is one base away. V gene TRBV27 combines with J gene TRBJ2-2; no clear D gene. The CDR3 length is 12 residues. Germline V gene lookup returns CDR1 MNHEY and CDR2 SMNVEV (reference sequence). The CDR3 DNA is TGTGCCAGCAATTTAGCCACCGGGGAGCTGTTTTTT. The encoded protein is CASNLATGELFF.

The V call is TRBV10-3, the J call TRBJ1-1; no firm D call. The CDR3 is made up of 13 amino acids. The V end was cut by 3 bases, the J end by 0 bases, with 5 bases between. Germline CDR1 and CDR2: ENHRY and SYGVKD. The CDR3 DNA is TGTGCCATCAGTGACAGAGTGAACACTGAAGCTTTCTTT. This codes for CAISDRVNTEAFF.

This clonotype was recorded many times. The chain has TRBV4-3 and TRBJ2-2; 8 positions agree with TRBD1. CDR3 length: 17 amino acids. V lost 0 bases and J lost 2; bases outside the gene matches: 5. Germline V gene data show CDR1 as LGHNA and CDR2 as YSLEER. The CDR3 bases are TGCGCCAGCAGCCAAGATTACGACAGGGGCAACACCGGGGAGCTGTTTTTT. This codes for CASSQDYDRGNTGELFF.

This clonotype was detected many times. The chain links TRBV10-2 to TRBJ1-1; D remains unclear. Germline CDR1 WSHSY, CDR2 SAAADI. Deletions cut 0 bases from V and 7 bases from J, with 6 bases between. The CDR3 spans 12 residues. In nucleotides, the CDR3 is TGCGCCAGCAGTGAGTCGACGGGTGAAGCTTTCTTT. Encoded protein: CASSESTGEAFF.

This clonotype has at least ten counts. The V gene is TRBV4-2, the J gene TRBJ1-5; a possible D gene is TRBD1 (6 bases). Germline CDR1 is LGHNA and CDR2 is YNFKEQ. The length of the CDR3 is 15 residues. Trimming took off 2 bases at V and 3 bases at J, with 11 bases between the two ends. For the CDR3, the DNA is TGTGCCAGCAGCCAAAGACAGGTCCTCAATCAGCCCCAGCATTTT. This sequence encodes CASSQRQVLNQPQHF.

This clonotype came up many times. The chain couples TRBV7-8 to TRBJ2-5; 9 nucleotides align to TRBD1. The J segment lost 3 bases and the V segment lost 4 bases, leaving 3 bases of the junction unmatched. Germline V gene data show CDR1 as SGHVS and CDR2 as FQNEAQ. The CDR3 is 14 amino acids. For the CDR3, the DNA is TGTGCCAGCAGCTCCTGGACAGGGGAAGAGACCCAGTACTTC. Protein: CASSSWTGEETQYF.

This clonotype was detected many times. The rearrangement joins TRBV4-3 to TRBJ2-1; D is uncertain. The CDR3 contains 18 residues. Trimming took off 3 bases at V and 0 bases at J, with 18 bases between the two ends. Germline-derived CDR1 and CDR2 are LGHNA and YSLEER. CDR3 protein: CASSHSPTTADSYNEQFF. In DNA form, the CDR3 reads TGCGCCAGCAGCCATTCCCCAACAACAGCCGACTCCTACAATGAGCAGTTCTTC.

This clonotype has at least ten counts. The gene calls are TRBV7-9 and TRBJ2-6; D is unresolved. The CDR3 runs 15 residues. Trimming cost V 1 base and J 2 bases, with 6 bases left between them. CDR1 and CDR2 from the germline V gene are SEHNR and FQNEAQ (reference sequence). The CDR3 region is CASSLDGPGANVLTF. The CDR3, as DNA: TGTGCCAGCAGCTTAGACGGGCCTGGGGCCAACGTCCTGACTTTC.

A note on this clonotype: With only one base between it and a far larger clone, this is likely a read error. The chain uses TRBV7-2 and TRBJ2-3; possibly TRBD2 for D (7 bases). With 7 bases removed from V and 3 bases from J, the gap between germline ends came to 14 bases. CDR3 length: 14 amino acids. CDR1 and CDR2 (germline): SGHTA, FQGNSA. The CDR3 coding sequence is TGTGCCAGCACCGCGGGGGACAAAACAGATACGCAGTATTTT. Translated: CASTAGDKTDTQYF.

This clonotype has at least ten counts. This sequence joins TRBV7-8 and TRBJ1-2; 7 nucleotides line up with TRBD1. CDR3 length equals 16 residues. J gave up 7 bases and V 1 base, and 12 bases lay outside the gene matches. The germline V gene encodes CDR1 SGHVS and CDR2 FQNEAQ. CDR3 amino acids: CASSLVLDRNLAGYTF. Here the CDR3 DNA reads TGTGCCAGCAGCTTAGTTTTGGACAGGAACTTAGCTGGCTACACCTTC.

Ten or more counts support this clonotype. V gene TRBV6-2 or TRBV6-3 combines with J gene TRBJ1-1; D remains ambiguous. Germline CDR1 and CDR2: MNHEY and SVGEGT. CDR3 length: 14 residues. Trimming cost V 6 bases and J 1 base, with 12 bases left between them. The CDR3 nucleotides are TGTGCCAGCAGGCCTGGCAGTGGGAACACTGAAGCTTTCTTT. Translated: CASRPGSGNTEAFF.